This T cell receptor (beta chain) was captured by sequencing in a study of shared clonotypes between healthy human individuals (dated by TCRdb to between 2020 and 2021). A note on the overall study: The cohort comprised a couple of women and a few men aged 18 to 49 years. Leukapheresis yielded between about 0.85 and 9.5 billion PBMCs per donor. Different laboratories and diverse techniques were used to prepare libraries and sequence TCR repertoires, to increase sequencing depth and limit assay-specific biases. The study deeply sequenced blood TCR repertoires of about 5 healthy adults to estimate repertoire size and the extent of clonotype sharing between individuals. For each donor, three plates each were used for CD4 naive and CD4 memory, two plates were used for CD8 naive, and one plate was used for CD8 memory. The research as a whole found: The small number of donors limited the genetic and exposure-history diversity represented. Clonotypes shared by all four sorted-subset donors showed higher generation probabilities than non-shared clonotypes. Pairwise subsampling led to the expectation that sequencing depth would affect the degree of clonotype sharing among donors. Sampling was restricted to blood, and TCR repertoires in tissue are likely to differ from TCR repertoires in blood. Naive subsets generally had larger estimated clonotype richness than memory subsets. Even with the large sequencing depth, rarefaction of the sorted-subset datasets indicated that sequencing was incomplete. Across a few donors, approximately 5% of naive CD4, roughly 3.5% of naive CD8, under 2.5% of memory CD4, and approximately 0.4% of memory CD8 clonotypes were shared.

Its CDR3 holds 18 amino acids, cysteine through phenylalanine. Of all the DNA, just the CDR3 is kept, 54 bases in frame from base 1. V drops 8 bases and J drops 2 bases, leaving 28 bases in between. Sequences MDHEN (CDR1) and SYDVKM (CDR2) are obtained from the germline V gene. CD8 naive samples were obtained by positive selection for CCR7 among CD45RO-negative cells, yielding a CD45RA+CCR7+ population from which TemRA cells were excluded. The donors were healthy, HIV-negative adults with no recently reported acute infections or vaccinations. Every donor was a Caucasian adult living in Nashville, Tennessee, USA. After blood collection by leukapheresis, PBMCs were isolated using Ficoll-Histopaque density gradient centrifugation and then cryopreserved in the vapor phase of liquid nitrogen. Analytical flow cytometry was used to check the purity and quantity of every magnetically sorted T cell population. Genomic DNA was isolated from each sorted fraction and quantified by UV absorbance on a Nanodrop 2000c.

Using the deep immunoSEQ assay, multiplex PCR amplified TCR CDR3 regions from genomic DNA. Genomic DNA extracted from each cell subset was distributed evenly over all wells of several immunoSEQ 96-well plates, and each plate served as one replicate. For sorted subsets, roughly 200 ng of genomic DNA, equivalent to 25,000 to 35,000 T cell genomes, went into each replicate PCR. The purified libraries were quantified using a Qubit 3.0 fluorometer, sized with a Bioanalyzer 2100, and then quantified again using the KAPA Library Quantification kit. Every immunoSEQ 96-well plate was sequenced on a separate single-read 150-cycle Illumina NextSeq 550 flow cell. The published analysis was carried out like this. Because only junctional sequences without quality scores were contained in the immunoSEQ output, filtering matching that applied to full-length reads could not be performed. To assign V/J genes and CDR3, sequences were annotated using PyIR, a Python wrapper for IgBLAST v1.9, with IMGT germline references. Reads were removed for weak V/J assignments (E-value above 1e-6), missing CDR3, stop codons, out-of-frame junctions, or ambiguous translated residues. V3J clonotypes were defined as sequences sharing the same inferred V gene, J gene, and CDR3 amino acid sequence. Percentage overlap between repertoires was calculated by dividing the number of shared unique clonotypes by the size of the smaller repertoire. Richness of each repertoire was evaluated using RTK rarefaction, the Chao1 estimator, and Recon v2.1 estimates of unobserved clonotypes. Generation probabilities were computed with OLGA for all TCRbeta clonotypes obtained by the gDNA method from several donors. TCRdb took this table from immuneACCESS and kept in-frame rearrangements with V and J called. Such tables lack part of the clones; where checked against another copy, unresolved V genes explain under half of the gap, and the rest is unexplained. The V and J calls and clone size come from that table; D and trimming were worked out from the DNA. For this sample the table gives about 2.1 million clones, of which about 93% were detected only once. The top ten clones comprise approximately 1.7% of the sample.

Notes on this clone: Its antigen remains undetermined. Nothing much larger sits one base from this clone, and base qualities are not available.

This sequence uses TRBV28 and TRBJ2-7; a weak D assignment points to TRBD2 (5 bases agree). Sequenced: naive CD8+ T cells from PBMCs. The cell subset or site label, as the study defines it: CD45RA+CCR7+. This TCR came from a man between 18 and 29 years old in good health. Some clones in this sample may be carry-over from other donors' samples. Read as DNA, the sequence is TGTGCCAGCGCGAAAAACGGAGGATGGTCGGACTTCCCCTACGAGCAGTACTTC. It is translated as CASAKNGGWSDFPYEQYF.